These T cell receptor beta chains were read from a single sample in a study of cytomegalovirus exposure and HLA in healthy donors. The method was immunoSEQ multiplex PCR; TCRdb's version includes in-frame clones alone and lacks a portion of them. The sample consists of roughly 130,000 clones, 74% of them appearing once. Sequenced input: PBMCs. The source of these receptors is a young man in good health and CMV-seropositive. CDR3s include the opening cysteine and the closing phenylalanine or tryptophan. Some rows have no size entry. The others give once, few or many, or a class for an expanded clone.

CDR3aa: CASWDNYQPQHF
j_gene: TRBJ1-5
v_gene: TRBV19
abundance: .

CDR3aa: CAWSVTGNYGYTF
j_gene: TRBJ1-2
v_gene: TRBV30
abundance: .

CDR3aa: CASRGGGADTIYF
j_gene: TRBJ1-3
v_gene: TRBV4-3
abundance: few

CDR3aa: CASSLLGQGYEQYF
j_gene: TRBJ2-7
v_gene: TRBV2
abundance: .

CDR3aa: CASSFRGSLSTDTQYF
j_gene: TRBJ2-3
v_gene: TRBV27
abundance: .

CDR3aa: CASSYRTGVTEAFF
j_gene: TRBJ1-1
v_gene: TRBV6-5
abundance: .

CDR3aa: CASSPTEATNEKLFF
j_gene: TRBJ1-4
v_gene: TRBV4-3
abundance: .

CDR3aa: CASKASGRVGELFF
j_gene: TRBJ2-2
v_gene: TRBV10-1
abundance: once

CDR3aa: CASSLEGLAGETYNEQFF
j_gene: TRBJ2-1
v_gene: TRBV5-6
abundance: .

CDR3aa: CASTPLGETMNTEAFF
j_gene: TRBJ1-1
v_gene: TRBV7-9
abundance: few

CDR3aa: CASSYTGTGRLEAFF
j_gene: TRBJ1-1
v_gene: TRBV6-5
abundance: .

CDR3aa: CAWSSERSGYTF
j_gene: TRBJ1-2
v_gene: TRBV30
abundance: .

CDR3aa: CASSQEGGSSYNEQFF
j_gene: TRBJ2-1
v_gene: TRBV4-2
abundance: .

CDR3aa: CASSLQGGHSNQPQHF
j_gene: TRBJ1-5
v_gene: TRBV7-8
abundance: .

CDR3aa: CASSSGTSGAVYEQYF
j_gene: TRBJ2-7
v_gene: TRBV5-1
abundance: .

CDR3aa: CATARLSMADTQYF
j_gene: TRBJ2-3
v_gene: TRBV7-2
abundance: .